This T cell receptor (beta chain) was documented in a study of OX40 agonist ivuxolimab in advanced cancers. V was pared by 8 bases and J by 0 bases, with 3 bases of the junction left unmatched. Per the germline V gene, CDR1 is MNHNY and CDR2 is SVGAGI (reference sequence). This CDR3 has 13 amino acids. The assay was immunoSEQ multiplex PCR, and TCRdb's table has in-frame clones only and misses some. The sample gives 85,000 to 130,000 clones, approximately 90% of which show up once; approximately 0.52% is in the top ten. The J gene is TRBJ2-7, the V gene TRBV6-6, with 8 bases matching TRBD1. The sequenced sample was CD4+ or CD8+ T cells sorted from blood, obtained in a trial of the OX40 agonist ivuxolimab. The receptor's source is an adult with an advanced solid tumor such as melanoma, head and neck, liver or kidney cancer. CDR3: CASRTGGSYEQYF. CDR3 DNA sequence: TGTGCCAGCCGAACAGGGGGCTCCTACGAGCAGTACTTC.